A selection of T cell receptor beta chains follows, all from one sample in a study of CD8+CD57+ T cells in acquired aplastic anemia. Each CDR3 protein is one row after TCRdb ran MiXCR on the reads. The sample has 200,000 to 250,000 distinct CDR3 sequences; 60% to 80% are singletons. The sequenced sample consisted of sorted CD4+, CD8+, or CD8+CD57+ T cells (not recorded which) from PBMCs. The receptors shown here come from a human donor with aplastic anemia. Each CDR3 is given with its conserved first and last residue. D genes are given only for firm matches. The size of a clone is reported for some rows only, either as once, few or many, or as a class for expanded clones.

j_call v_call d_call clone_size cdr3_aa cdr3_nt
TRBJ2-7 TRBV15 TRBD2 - CATSSHLGLAGGQDEQYF TGTGCCACCAGCAGCCATTTAGGACTAGCGGGGGGGCAGGACGAGCAGTACTTC
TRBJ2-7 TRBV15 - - CATSARGFSYEQYF TGTGCCACCAGCGCAAGAGGATTCTCCTACGAGCAGTACTTC
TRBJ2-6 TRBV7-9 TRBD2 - CASSSRGGTSGANVLTF TGTGCCAGCAGCTCCCGAGGGGGGACTAGTGGGGCCAACGTCCTGACTTTC
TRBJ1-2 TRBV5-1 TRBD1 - CASSRPGQDNYGYTF TGCGCCAGCAGCCGACCGGGACAGGATAACTATGGCTACACCTTC
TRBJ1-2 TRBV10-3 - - CAISGGEWEHGYTF TGTGCCATCAGTGGGGGAGAATGGGAACATGGCTACACCTTC
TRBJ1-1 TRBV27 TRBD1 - CASRLTGVNTEAFF TGTGCCAGCAGGCTCACAGGGGTCAACACTGAAGCTTTCTTT
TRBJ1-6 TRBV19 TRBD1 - CASRRQGEDNSPLHF TGTGCCAGTCGAAGACAGGGTGAGGATAATTCACCCCTCCACTTT
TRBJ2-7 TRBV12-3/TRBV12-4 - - CASREQGPSYEQYF TGTGCCAGCAGGGAACAGGGTCCCTCCTACGAGCAGTACTTC
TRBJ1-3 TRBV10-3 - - CASTGFSGNTIYF TGTGCCTCAACAGGGTTCTCTGGAAACACCATATATTTT
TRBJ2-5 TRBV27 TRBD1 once CASSPLTGRETQYF TGTGCCAGCAGTCCCCTGACAGGGCGGGAGACCCAGTACTTC
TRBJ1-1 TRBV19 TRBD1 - CASSASGTGGTEAFF TGTGCCAGTAGTGCCTCCGGGACAGGGGGCACTGAAGCTTTCTTT
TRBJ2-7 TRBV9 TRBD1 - CASSVSGTGGVEQYF TGTGCCAGCAGCGTATCCGGGACAGGGGGCGTCGAGCAGTACTTC
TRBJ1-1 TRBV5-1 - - CASSPSVTNTEAFF TGCGCCAGCAGCCCCTCGGTCACGAACACTGAAGCTTTCTTT
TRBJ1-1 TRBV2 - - CASRRRGLNTEAFF TGTGCCAGCAGGCGCAGGGGTCTCAACACTGAAGCTTTCTTT
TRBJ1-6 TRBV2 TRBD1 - CASREHRGTSPLHF TGTGCCAGCAGAGAACACAGGGGTACCTCACCCCTCCACTTT
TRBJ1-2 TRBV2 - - CASSEVSGRYGYTF TGTGCCAGCAGTGAAGTCTCGGGGAGGTATGGCTACACCTTC
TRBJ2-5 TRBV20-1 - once CSARDGGFQAQYF TGCAGTGCTAGAGATGGGGGTTTCCAGGCCCAGTACTTC
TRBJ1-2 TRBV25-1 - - CASSAPGTLHRSFTF TGTGCCAGCAGTGCCCCCGGGACCCTACACAGGAGCTTTACCTTC
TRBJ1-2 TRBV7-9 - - CASSLEGTPSGYGYTF TGTGCCAGCAGCTTAGAGGGGACGCCGTCTGGGTATGGCTACACCTTC
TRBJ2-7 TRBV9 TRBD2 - CASSWDWGGGYEQYF TGTGCCAGCAGCTGGGACTGGGGCGGGGGCTACGAGCAGTACTTC
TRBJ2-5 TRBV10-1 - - CATEGGLETQYF TGCGCCACAGAAGGGGGGTTGGAGACCCAGTACTTC
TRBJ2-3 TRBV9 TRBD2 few CASSVALAGRADTQYF TGTGCCAGCAGCGTGGCCTTAGCGGGAAGGGCAGATACGCAGTATTTT
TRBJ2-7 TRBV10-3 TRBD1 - CAIQGNYEQYF TGTGCCATACAGGGGAACTACGAGCAGTACTTC
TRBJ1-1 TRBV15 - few CATSREGGTEAFF TGTGCCACCAGCAGAGAGGGGGGCACTGAAGCTTTCTTT
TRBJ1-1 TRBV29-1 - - CSVDRGQGIKGEAFF TGCAGCGTTGACCGAGGGCAGGGGATTAAGGGTGAAGCTTTCTTT
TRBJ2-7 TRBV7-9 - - CASSQVTGSPYEQYF TGTGCCAGCAGCCAGGTAACGGGGTCACCCTACGAGCAGTACTTC
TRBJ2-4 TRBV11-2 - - CASSPQDIQYF TGTGCCAGCAGTCCTCAGGACATTCAGTACTTC
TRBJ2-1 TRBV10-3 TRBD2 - CAIRTTSGGYNEQFF TGTGCCATCCGGACGACTAGCGGGGGGTACAATGAGCAGTTCTTC
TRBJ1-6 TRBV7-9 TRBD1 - CASSFALGALSGGSPLHF TGTGCCAGCAGCTTCGCACTAGGGGCCCTCTCAGGGGGTTCACCCCTCCACTTT
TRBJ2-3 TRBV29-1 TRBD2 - CSVTSGNTDTQYF TGCAGCGTGACTAGCGGGAATACAGATACGCAGTATTTT
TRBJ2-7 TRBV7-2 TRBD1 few CASSLYGTGAYEQYF TGTGCCAGCAGCTTATACGGGACAGGGGCCTACGAGCAGTACTTC
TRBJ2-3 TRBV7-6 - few CASSFLGATDTQYF TGTGCCAGCAGCTTTCTAGGAGCCACAGATACGCAGTATTTT
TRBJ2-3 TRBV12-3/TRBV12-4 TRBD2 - CASRGLLAGGHTDTQYF TGTGCCAGCAGGGGGCTACTAGCGGGAGGTCACACAGATACGCAGTATTTT
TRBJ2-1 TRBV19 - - CASNDRQYNEQFF TGTGCCAGTAACGACAGGCAGTACAATGAGCAGTTCTTC
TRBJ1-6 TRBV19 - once CASRHRDSPLHF TGTGCCAGTAGGCACAGGGATTCACCCCTCCACTTT
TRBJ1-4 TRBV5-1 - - CASSLDGPGLHEKLFF TGCGCCAGCAGCTTGGATGGGCCAGGGCTGCATGAAAAACTGTTTTTT
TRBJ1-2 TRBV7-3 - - CASSLTAGGIYGYTF TGTGCCAGCAGCTTAACCGCCGGCGGTATCTATGGCTACACCTTC
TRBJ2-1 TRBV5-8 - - CASSPGPGSYNEQFF TGTGCCAGTAGCCCTGGGCCAGGGAGTTACAATGAGCAGTTCTTC
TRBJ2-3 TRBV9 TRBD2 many CASSGGGADTQYF TGTGCCAGCAGCGGGGGGGGAGCAGATACGCAGTATTTT
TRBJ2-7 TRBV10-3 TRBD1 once CAIRDRDRGPHEQYF TGTGCCATCAGGGATAGGGACAGGGGCCCCCACGAGCAGTACTTC
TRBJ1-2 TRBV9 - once CASSVGSSTGILYGYTF TGTGCCAGCAGCGTCGGCTCCTCTACAGGGATACTCTATGGCTACACCTTC
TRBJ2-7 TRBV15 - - CATSREATSSYEQYF TGTGCCACCAGCAGAGAGGCGACTAGCTCCTACGAGCAGTACTTC
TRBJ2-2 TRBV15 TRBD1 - CATSRVSGGTGELFF TGTGCCACCAGCAGAGTTTCAGGGGGCACCGGGGAGCTGTTTTTT
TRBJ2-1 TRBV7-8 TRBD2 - CASSVLAGGHNGQFF TGTGCCAGCAGTGTACTAGCGGGGGGACACAATGGGCAGTTCTTC
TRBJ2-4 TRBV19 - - CASGVGTKNIQYF TGTGCCAGTGGTGTGGGTACCAAAAACATTCAGTACTTC
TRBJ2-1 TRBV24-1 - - CATSRTGGYNEQFF TGTGCCACCAGCCGTACAGGTGGGTACAATGAGCAGTTCTTC
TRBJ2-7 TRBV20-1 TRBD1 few CSALTGVGYEQYF TGCAGTGCACTGACAGGGGTCGGGTACGAGCAGTACTTC
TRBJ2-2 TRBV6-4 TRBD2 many CASSERGDTGELFF TGTGCCAGCAGTGAGCGGGGGGACACCGGGGAGCTGTTTTTT
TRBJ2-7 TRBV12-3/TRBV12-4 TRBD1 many CASSWGQGVHEQYF TGTGCCAGCAGTTGGGGACAGGGTGTCCACGAGCAGTACTTC
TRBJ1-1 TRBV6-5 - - CASSYSTGRGEAFF TGTGCCAGCAGTTACTCGACGGGACGGGGTGAAGCTTTCTTT
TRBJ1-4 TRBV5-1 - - CASSLVNRDSEKLFF TGCGCCAGCAGCTTGGTTAATCGGGACTCTGAAAAACTGTTTTTT
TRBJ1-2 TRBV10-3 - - CAISDRVLYGYTF TGTGCCATCAGTGACAGGGTCCTCTATGGCTACACCTTC
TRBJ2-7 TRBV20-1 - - CSALTRVYEQYF TGCAGTGCTCTGACTAGAGTCTACGAGCAGTACTTC
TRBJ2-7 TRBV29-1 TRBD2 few CSVEVAGEGDEQYF TGCAGCGTTGAGGTCGCGGGAGAGGGCGACGAGCAGTACTTC
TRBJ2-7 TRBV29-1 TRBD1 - CSVPGRGPYEQYF TGCAGCGTCCCGGGCAGGGGGCCCTACGAGCAGTACTTC
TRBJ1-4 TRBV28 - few CASSLTARNEKLFF TGTGCCAGCAGCCTGACAGCCCGAAATGAAAAACTGTTTTTT
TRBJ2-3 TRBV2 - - CASGVGLQADTQYF TGTGCCAGCGGGGTGGGGCTGCAGGCGGATACGCAGTATTTT
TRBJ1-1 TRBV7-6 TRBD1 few CASSVDRGWVPVF TGTGCCAGCAGCGTGGACAGGGGTTGGGTACCGGTCTTT
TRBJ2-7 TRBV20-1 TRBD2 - CSAIYGGEPYEQYF TGCAGTGCTATTTACGGGGGGGAACCCTACGAGCAGTACTTC